The rows below give T cell receptor beta chains drawn from one sample of a study of shared clonotypes between healthy human individuals. Profiling relied on immunoSEQ multiplex PCR, and the TCRdb table lists in-frame clones only, not all of them. The table lists a few million clones, almost 96% of them singletons, with approximately 0.13% in the top ten. The sample comprised naive CD4+ T cells sorted from blood. The receptors originated from a man between 18 and 29 years old in good health. Both conserved end residues are trimmed from each CDR3.

j_call cdr3_length v_call cdr3_aa
TRBJ1-1 11 TRBV11-3 ASSAYQNTEAF
TRBJ2-6 15 TRBV10-1 ASSRPRRISGANVLT
TRBJ2-7 12 TRBV6-5 ASSLAGGPGEQY
TRBJ1-4 14 TRBV19 ASSPTGEATNEKLF
TRBJ1-2 13 TRBV4-1 ASSLTGGANYGYT
TRBJ1-2 11 TRBV6-5 ASSRLGDYGYT
TRBJ1-3 15 TRBV5-1 ASSFGAGGASGNTIY
TRBJ2-3 17 TRBV21-1 ASSKAPSGGSPPTDTQY
TRBJ2-3 13 TRBV2 ASKLAETSTDTQY
TRBJ1-5 10 TRBV29-1 SAGTDNQPQH
TRBJ2-3 14 TRBV6-5 ASSYSTASGGDTQY
TRBJ1-3 14 TRBV4-3 ASSQDLPGTGNTIY
TRBJ2-5 13 TRBV5-4 ASSLGQVVRETQY
TRBJ1-2 16 TRBV6-1 ASSEISLGRRDGAGYT
TRBJ2-3 14 TRBV19 ASSIRDRERTDTQY